This T cell receptor beta chain was recovered during a study of CD8+CD57+ T cells in acquired aplastic anemia. This clonotype has ten or more counts. Whoever was chosen for sequencing had shown CD8+CD57+ cell expansion by flow cytometry. Per germline, CDR1 SGHRS and CDR2 YFSETQ. Trimming took 0 bases from V and 0 from J; bases not matched to a gene: 7. This CDR3 has 19 residues. Profiling of TCR beta VDJ combinations and CDR3 sequences used genomic DNA as template. TCRdb passed the reads through MiXCR, listing each CDR3 protein once. The data contain approximately 300,000 distinct CDR3 sequences, 56% of them singletons.

This clonotype originated in a human donor with aplastic anemia. Material: sorted CD4+, CD8+, or CD8+CD57+ T cells (not recorded which) from PBMCs. The genes are TRBV5-1 and TRBJ2-3, with 13 bases matching TRBD2. This CDR3 is CASSLALAGGPSSTDTQYF. The CDR3, as DNA: TGCGCCAGCAGCTTGGCACTAGCGGGGGGGCCCTCAAGCACAGATACGCAGTATTTT.